These 32 T cell receptor beta chains were sequenced from one sample in a study of blood T cell repertoires in COVID-19 (dated by TCRdb to 2020 to 2022). The method was the immunoSEQ multiplex PCR assay. The source is immuneACCESS, and TCRdb retained only in-frame sequences with V and J called. Part of the clones is not carried over; for the studies checked, unresolved V genes explain less than half of this, and the remainder is unexplained. The table for this sample lists about 170,000 clones; roughly 91% of them were counted only once. Over 3.5% of the sample rests with the top ten. Sequencing input: peripheral blood. The receptors were sampled from a woman aged 45-65 years with acute or convalescent COVID-19.

The J gene is TRBJ1-5, the V gene TRBV24-1; 8 bases fit TRBD1. The germline gives CDR1 KGHDR, CDR2 SFDVKD. V lost 9 bases, J lost 3 bases, and 6 bases stayed unmatched. The CDR3 extends over 14 amino acids. The CDR3 DNA reads as TGTGCCACCGGGGGACAGGACCCCAATCAGCCCCAGCATTTT. This translates into CATGGQDPNQPQHF.

This chain uses TRBV20-1 with TRBJ2-1; D not certain. The CDR3 covers 14 residues. Germline V CDR1 and CDR2: DFQATT, SNEGSKA (reference sequence). V was pared by 3 bases and J by 0 bases, with 9 bases between. As DNA, the CDR3 is TGCAGTGCTAGTAGTACCAGCTCCTACAATGAGCAGTTCTTC. Translating it yields CSASSTSSYNEQFF.

The chain carries TRBV7-9 and TRBJ2-1; a possible D gene is TRBD1 (5 bases). V shed 1 base and J shed 7 bases, with 5 bases lying between them. The germline CDR1 and CDR2 sequences are SEHNR and FQNEAQ (reference sequence). This CDR3 spans 12 amino acids. CDR3 DNA: TGTGCCAGCAGCTTAGACAGGAATGAGCAGTTCTTC. As protein: CASSLDRNEQFF.

This clone was seen just once. The V gene is TRBV19, the J gene TRBJ1-2, with D perhaps matching TRBD1 (6 bases). The CDR3 contains 14 residues. From germline, CDR1 is LNHDA and CDR2 SQIVND (reference sequence). Trimming removed 4 bases at V and 4 bases at J, with 13 bases between. CDR3 DNA sequence: TGTGCCAGTAGTAAAAACAGGGATTTCTATGGCTACACCTTC. Translating it yields CASSKNRDFYGYTF.

This clone appeared once. This chain connects TRBV3-1 (or the pseudogene TRBV3-2) to TRBJ2-3, with TRBD2 matching over 14 bases. Germline lookup yields CDR1 LGHDT and CDR2 YNNKEL (reference sequence). The CDR3 has 19 amino acids. Trimming at V came to 4 bases and at J to 0 bases, leaving 9 bases not matched to a gene. CDR3 amino acids: CASSPRRLAGGISTDTQYF. The CDR3 DNA reads TGTGCCAGCAGCCCCCGCAGACTAGCGGGAGGGATTAGCACAGATACGCAGTATTTT.

The J gene is TRBJ1-2, the V gene TRBV19; D remains ambiguous. Trimming stripped 8 bases from V and 4 bases from J, with 8 bases between. Germline V gene lookup returns CDR1 LNHDA and CDR2 SQIVND (reference sequence). This CDR3 is built from 11 residues. CDR3 sequence reads: CASGRGYGYTF. The CDR3 nucleotides read TGTGCCAGTGGCCGGGGCTATGGCTACACCTTC.

This chain links TRBV6-5 with TRBJ1-1; D remains unclear. V was clipped by 4 bases and J by 10 bases, with 13 bases between them. Germline CDR1 reads MNHEY; CDR2 reads SVGAGI. The CDR3 totals 12 residues. DNA of the CDR3: TGTGCCAGCAGTTCGATAAGGGAGGGAGCTTTCTTT. Translated: CASSSIREGAFF.

The V gene is TRBV19, the J gene TRBJ2-1, with 12 bases identical to TRBD2. The CDR3 extends over 17 amino acids. J was trimmed by 6 bases and V by 5 bases; bases with no gene match: 11. Per germline, CDR1 LNHDA and CDR2 SQIVND (reference sequence). Here the CDR3 DNA reads TGTGCCAGTAGTCCCGCCATCCGACTAGCGGGAGTCAATGAGCAGTTCTTC. It is translated as CASSPAIRLAGVNEQFF.

The rearrangement uses TRBV27 and TRBJ1-5; 7 bases align to TRBD1. This CDR3 spans 15 amino acids. Germline loops: CDR1 MNHEY, CDR2 SMNVEV (reference sequence). The V segment lost 2 bases and the J segment 5 bases; nucleotides outside the gene matches: 6. DNA for the CDR3: TGTGCCAGCAGTTTACTACCACAGGGGCATCAGCCCCAGCATTTT. This sequence encodes CASSLLPQGHQPQHF.

The chain recombines TRBV4-2 with TRBJ2-7; 10 bases line up with TRBD2. The CDR3 is made up of 18 amino acids. J gave up 4 bases and V 4 bases, and 16 bases lay outside the gene matches. Germline values: CDR1 LGHNA, CDR2 YNFKEQ. CDR3 protein: CASSRDNNQLAGTYEQYF. Written as DNA, the CDR3 is TGTGCCAGCAGCCGGGACAACAACCAACTAGCGGGAACATACGAGCAGTACTTC.

V gene TRBV7-9 combines with J gene TRBJ2-1, with D possibly being TRBD1 (5 bases). The CDR3 sequence is 15 residues long. The V gene's germline CDR1 is SEHNR and CDR2 FQNEAQ (reference sequence). Trimming shortened V by 4 bases and J by 3 bases, and 13 bases separated the two germline ends. CDR3 coding DNA: TGTGCCAGCAGCTCCATCGTGACAGTCTACAATGAGCAGTTCTTC. Encoded protein: CASSSIVTVYNEQFF.

The gene calls are TRBV2 and TRBJ1-2, with a tentative D call TRBD1 (5 bases). The germline V gene encodes CDR1 SNHLY and CDR2 FYNNEI. Trimming took off 3 bases at V and 7 bases at J, with 18 bases between the two ends. This CDR3 spans 15 amino acids. The CDR3 is CASSESPVDSVGYTF. In nucleotides, the CDR3 is TGTGCCAGCAGTGAGTCCCCAGTCGACAGTGTTGGCTACACCTTC.

This chain connects TRBV7-9 to TRBJ1-2; 8 bases are shared with TRBD1. This CDR3 is built from 14 residues. With V trimmed by 2 bases and J by 10 bases, 9 bases remained unmatched. Germline V gene lookup returns CDR1 SEHNR and CDR2 FQNEAQ (reference sequence). CDR3 sequence (DNA): TGTGCCAGCAGCTTACGATTGGACAGGGAAGACTACACCTTC. It codes for CASSLRLDREDYTF.

The chain joins TRBV4-3 to TRBJ1-2; D gene uncertain. In germline, CDR1 is LGHNA, CDR2 YSLEER. Trimming stripped 4 bases from V and 5 bases from J, with 17 bases between. CDR3 length: 15 residues. In nucleotides, the CDR3 is TGCGCCAGCAGCCTCCGTAACAATCGAGGTTATGGCTACACCTTC. Protein: CASSLRNNRGYGYTF.

The chain couples TRBV6-5 to TRBJ2-1, with a weak D call TRBD1 (5 bases). V was trimmed by 2 bases and J by 5 bases, leaving 10 bases between them. The V gene's germline CDR1 is MNHEY and CDR2 SVGAGI. This CDR3 is built from 14 residues. CDR3 nucleotide sequence: TGTGCCAGCAGTTACGCGGACAAGGACAATGAGCAGTTCTTC. Translation gives CASSYADKDNEQFF.

V gene TRBV24-1 combines with J gene TRBJ1-2; TRBD1 matches 7 bases. The junction had 16 bases not matched to a gene; V was cut back by 5 bases and J by 5 bases. Germline V gene lookup returns CDR1 KGHDR and CDR2 SFDVKD. CDR3 length: 17 amino acids. The chain's CDR3 is CATSGHTGDPEGYGYTF. In DNA, the CDR3 is TGTGCCACCAGTGGCCACACAGGGGACCCTGAGGGATATGGCTACACCTTC.

The table lists this clone with a count of one. The chain couples TRBV27 to TRBJ1-6, with D hard to call. This CDR3 has 15 amino acids. Germline V lookup: CDR1 MNHEY, CDR2 SMNVEV (reference sequence). With 5 bases removed from V and 10 bases from J, the gap between germline ends came to 18 bases. The CDR3 loop reads CASSPIPGMGSPLHF. CDR3 DNA sequence: TGTGCCAGCAGTCCCATTCCGGGGATGGGATCACCCCTCCACTTT.

The rearrangement uses TRBV7-3 and TRBJ2-1; 11 bases are shared with TRBD1. Germline CDR1 reads SGHTA; CDR2 reads FQGTGA. Trimming took 5 bases from V and 9 from J; bases not matched to a gene: 9. This CDR3 region has 15 residues. The CDR3 sequence is CASSPTGQGGSEQFF. The CDR3 DNA sequence: TGTGCCAGCAGCCCCACGGGACAGGGGGGCAGTGAGCAGTTCTTC.

The rearrangement joins TRBV28 to TRBJ1-2; D gene ambiguous. Trimming took 3 bases from V and 5 from J, leaving 7 bases between them. CDR1 and CDR2 (germline): MDHEN, SYDVKM. The CDR3 totals 12 residues. CDR3 sequence: CASSFIQYGYTF. CDR3 nucleotides: TGTGCCAGCAGTTTCATCCAGTATGGCTACACCTTC.

In DNA form, the CDR3 reads TGTGCCAGCAGCTCAGAACCGACTAGCGCGGAGACCCAGTACTTC. Translating gives CASSSEPTSAETQYF. The chain links TRBV13 to TRBJ2-5, with 8 nucleotides matching TRBD2. CDR1 PRHDT and CDR2 FYEKMQ come from the germline V gene (reference sequence). The CDR3 consists of 15 residues. V shed 4 bases, J shed 5 bases, and the junction held 9 bases outside the gene matches.

V gene TRBV4-1 combines with J gene TRBJ2-2; D gene unclear. Trimming pared 3 bases from V and 7 bases from J, leaving 18 bases between. The CDR3 has 16 residues. The V gene's germline CDR1 is MGHRA and CDR2 YSYEKL. CDR3 nucleotides: TGCGCCAGCAGCCAGGGTCTGGGCACGTGGAACGGGGAGCTGTTTTTT. Translating it yields CASSQGLGTWNGELFF.

V and J are TRBV5-4 and TRBJ1-1, with a weak D call TRBD1 (5 bases). The CDR3 extends over 14 amino acids. Germline V lookup: CDR1 SGHNT, CDR2 YYREEE (reference sequence). Between the trimmed V and J ends, which lost 6 bases and 0 bases, there was a span of 12 bases. The CDR3 DNA reads as TGTGCCAGCAAGGGTGGGGGGATGAACACTGAAGCTTTCTTT. This gives the protein CASKGGGMNTEAFF.

The CDR3 coding sequence is TGTGCCAGCAGCCAAGGAGCGGGAGTTTACAATGAGCAGTTCTTC. This gives the protein CASSQGAGVYNEQFF. V usage is TRBV3-1 (or the pseudogene TRBV3-2) and J usage is TRBJ2-1; 8 positions agree with TRBD2. J gave up 4 bases and V 1 base, and 3 bases lay outside the gene matches. Germline V gene lookup returns CDR1 LGHDT and CDR2 YNNKEL (reference sequence). The CDR3 length is 15 residues.

The rearrangement links TRBV7-9 to TRBJ1-1, with TRBD1 matching 7 bases. This CDR3 has 15 amino acids. Germline CDR1 SEHNR, CDR2 FQNEAQ (reference sequence). With V trimmed by 2 bases and J by 2 bases, 5 bases remained unmatched. CDR3 sequence: CASSLYRDSNTEAFF. DNA of the CDR3: TGTGCCAGCAGCTTATACCGGGACAGTAACACTGAAGCTTTCTTT.

The chain has TRBV21-1 and TRBJ1-2. TRBV21-1 is designated a pseudogene. The CDR3 runs to 14 residues. The CDR3 DNA reads TGTGCCAGCACCCAGCGTGGGACTGATTATGGCTACACCTTC. This translates into CASTQRGTDYGYTF.

The chain links TRBV30 to TRBJ2-1; 7 nucleotides match TRBD1. This CDR3 is built from 12 residues. In germline, CDR1 is GTSNPN, CDR2 SVGIG (reference sequence). The V gene end was trimmed by 7 bases and the J gene end by 7 bases; junction bases not matched to a gene: 7. CDR3 in amino acids: CAFGQEGNEQFF. CDR3 sequence (DNA): TGTGCCTTCGGACAGGAAGGTAATGAGCAGTTCTTC. The complete variable domain, with remaining parts taken from reference TRBV30 and TRBJ2-1, reads SQTIHQWPATLVQPVGSPLSLECTVEGTSNPNLYWYRQAAGRGLQLLFYSVGIGQISSEVPQNLSASRPQDRQFILSSKKLLLSDSGFYLCAFGQEGNEQFFGPGTRLTVL.

The CDR3 nucleotides are TGTGCCATCAGTTCCGGCGGGGAGCTGTTTTTT. Protein: CAISSGGELFF. This chain uses TRBV10-3 with TRBJ2-2; no firm D call. The CDR3 is 11 residues long. The V end was cut by 5 bases, the J end by 7 bases, with 5 bases between. The germline CDR1 and CDR2 sequences are ENHRY and SYGVKD.

The rearrangement uses TRBV3-1 (or the pseudogene TRBV3-2) and TRBJ2-1; D is possibly TRBD2 (5 bases). Per germline, CDR1 LGHDT and CDR2 YNNKEL (reference sequence). V lost 6 bases and J 9 bases, leaving 18 bases between the germline ends. This CDR3 has 14 residues. DNA for the CDR3: TGTGCCAGCAGAATTTCGTCCCACGAGGGTGAGCAGTTCTTC. Its protein product is CASRISSHEGEQFF.

The chain has TRBV6-5 and TRBJ1-1; the D gene is possibly TRBD1 (6 bases). V lost 4 bases to trimming and J lost 1 base, with 10 bases between them. The germline gives CDR1 MNHEY, CDR2 SVGAGI. CDR3 size: 14 residues. CDR3: CASSLRGGNTEAFF. CDR3 coding DNA: TGTGCCAGCAGTTTGAGGGGGGGGAACACTGAAGCTTTCTTT.

The chain employs TRBV14 and TRBJ1-3; 7 bases match TRBD1. Germline CDR1 reads SGHDN; CDR2 reads FVKESK. The CDR3 runs 17 residues. After removal of 0 bases from V and 0 bases from J, the junction contained 5 bases not matched to a gene. The chain's CDR3 is CASSQEGQMSSGNTIYF. The CDR3 nucleotides read TGTGCCAGCAGCCAAGAGGGACAGATGAGCTCTGGAAACACCATATATTTT. Full variable domain (outside the CDR3, taken from reference TRBV14 and TRBJ1-3): EAGVTQFPSHSVIEKGQTVTLRCDPISGHDNLYWYRRVMGKEIKFLLHFVKESKQDESGMPNNRFLAERTGGTYSTLKVQPAELEDSGVYFCASSQEGQMSSGNTIYFGEGSWLTVV.

CDR3 sequence reads: CASSMFGGSGNTIYF. The CDR3 DNA follows: TGTGCCAGTAGTATGTTCGGGGGCTCTGGAAACACCATATATTTT. The chain recombines TRBV19 with TRBJ1-3, with D perhaps TRBD1 (5 bases). This CDR3 spans 15 amino acids. Germline lookup yields CDR1 LNHDA and CDR2 SQIVND (reference sequence). V shed 3 bases and J shed 0 bases, with 9 bases lying between them. The full variable domain, its missing parts supplied by reference TRBV19 and TRBJ1-3, is DGGITQSPKYLFRKEGQNVTLSCEQNLNHDAMYWYRQDPGQGLRLIYYSQIVNDFQKGDIAEGYSVSREKKESFPLTVTSAQKNPTAFYLCASSMFGGSGNTIYFGEGSWLTVV.

The V and J genes are TRBV7-2 and TRBJ2-7; the match to TRBD1 covers 12 bases. Losses at the gene ends were 5 bases for V and 5 bases for J; bases not matched to a gene: 13. This CDR3 is 17 amino acids long. The germline gives CDR1 SGHTA, CDR2 FQGNSA. CDR3 sequence reads: CASSPHRVGTGGHEQYF. The CDR3, as DNA: TGTGCCAGCAGCCCCCACAGGGTCGGGACAGGGGGCCACGAGCAGTACTTC.